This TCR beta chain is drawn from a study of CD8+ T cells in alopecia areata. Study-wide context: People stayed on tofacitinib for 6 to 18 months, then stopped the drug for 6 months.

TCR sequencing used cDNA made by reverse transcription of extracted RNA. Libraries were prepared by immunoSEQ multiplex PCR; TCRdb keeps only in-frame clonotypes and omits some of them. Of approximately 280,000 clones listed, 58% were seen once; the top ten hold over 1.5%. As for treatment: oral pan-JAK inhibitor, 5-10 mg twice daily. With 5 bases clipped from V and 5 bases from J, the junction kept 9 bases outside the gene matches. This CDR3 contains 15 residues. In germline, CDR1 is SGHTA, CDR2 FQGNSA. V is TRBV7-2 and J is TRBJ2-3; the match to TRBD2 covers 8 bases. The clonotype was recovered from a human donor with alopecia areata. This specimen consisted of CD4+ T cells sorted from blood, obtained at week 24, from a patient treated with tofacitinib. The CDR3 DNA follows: TGTGCCAGCAGCCGCACTCGGGGGGGAGTAGATACGCAGTATTTT. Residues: CASSRTRGGVDTQYF. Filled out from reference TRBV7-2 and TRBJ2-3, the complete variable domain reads GAGVSQSPSNKVTEKGKDVELRCDPISGHTALYWYRQSLGQGLEFLIYFQGNSAPDKSGLPSDRFSAERTGGSVSTLTIQRTQQEDSAVYLCASSRTRGGVDTQYFGPGTRLTVL.